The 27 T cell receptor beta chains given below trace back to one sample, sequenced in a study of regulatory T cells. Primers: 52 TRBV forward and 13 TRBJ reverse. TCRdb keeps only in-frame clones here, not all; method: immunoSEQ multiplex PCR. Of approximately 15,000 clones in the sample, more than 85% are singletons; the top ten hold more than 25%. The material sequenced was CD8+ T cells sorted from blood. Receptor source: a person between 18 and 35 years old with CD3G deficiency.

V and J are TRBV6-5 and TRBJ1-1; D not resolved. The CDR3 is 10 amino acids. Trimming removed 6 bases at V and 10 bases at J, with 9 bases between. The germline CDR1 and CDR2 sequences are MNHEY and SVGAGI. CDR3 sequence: CASRGSTAFF. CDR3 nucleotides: TGTGCCAGCAGAGGCTCGACAGCTTTCTTT.

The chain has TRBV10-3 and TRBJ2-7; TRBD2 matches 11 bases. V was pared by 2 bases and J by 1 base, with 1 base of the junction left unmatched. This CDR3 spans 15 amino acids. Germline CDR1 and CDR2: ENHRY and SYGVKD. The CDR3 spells CAISELAGGSYEQYF. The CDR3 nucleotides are TGTGCCATCAGTGAGCTAGCGGGGGGTTCCTACGAGCAGTACTTC.

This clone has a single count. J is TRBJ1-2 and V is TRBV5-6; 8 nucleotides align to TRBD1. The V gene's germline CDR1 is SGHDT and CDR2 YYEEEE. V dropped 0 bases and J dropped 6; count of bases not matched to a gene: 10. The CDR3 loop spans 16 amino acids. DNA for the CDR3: TGTGCCAGCAGCTTGGCCACTCAGGGGGCGTTACATGGCTACACCTTC. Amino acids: CASSLATQGALHGYTF.

DNA of the CDR3: TGCAGCGTTGGCAGGGGGGACACCGGGGAGCTGTTTTTT. It codes for CSVGRGDTGELFF. The J gene is TRBJ2-2, the V gene TRBV29-1, with D perhaps TRBD1 (7 bases). Trimming pared 4 bases from V and 3 bases from J, leaving 9 bases between. Looked up from germline, CDR1 is SQVTM and CDR2 is ANQGSEA. The CDR3 loop spans 13 amino acids.

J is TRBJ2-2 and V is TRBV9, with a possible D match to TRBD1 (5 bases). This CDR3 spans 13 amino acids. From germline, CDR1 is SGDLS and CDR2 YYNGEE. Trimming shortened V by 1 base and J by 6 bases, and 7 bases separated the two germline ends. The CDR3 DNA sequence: TGTGCCAGCAGCGTACAGGGTTCCGGGGAGCTGTTTTTT. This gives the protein CASSVQGSGELFF. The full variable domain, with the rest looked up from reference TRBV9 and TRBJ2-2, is DSGVTQTPKHLITATGQRVTLRCSPRSGDLSVYWYQQSLDQGLQFLIQYYNGEERAKGNILERFSAQQFPDLHSELNLSSLELGDSALYFCASSVQGSGELFFGEGSRLTVL.

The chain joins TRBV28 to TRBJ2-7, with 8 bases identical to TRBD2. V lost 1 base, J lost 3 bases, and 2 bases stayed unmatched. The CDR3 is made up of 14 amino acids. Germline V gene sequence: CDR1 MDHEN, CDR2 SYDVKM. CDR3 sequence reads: CASSLYSGSYEQYF. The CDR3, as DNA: TGTGCCAGCAGTTTATACAGCGGGAGCTACGAGCAGTACTTC.

CDR3 protein: CASSQEGDSYSPLHF. In nucleotides, the CDR3 is TGCGCCAGCAGCCAAGAGGGGGATTCCTATTCACCCCTCCACTTT. This chain links TRBV4-1 with TRBJ1-6, with D possibly matching TRBD1 (5 bases). V shed 0 bases and J shed 8 bases, with 11 bases lying between them. The CDR3 sequence is 15 residues long. From germline, CDR1 is MGHRA and CDR2 YSYEKL.

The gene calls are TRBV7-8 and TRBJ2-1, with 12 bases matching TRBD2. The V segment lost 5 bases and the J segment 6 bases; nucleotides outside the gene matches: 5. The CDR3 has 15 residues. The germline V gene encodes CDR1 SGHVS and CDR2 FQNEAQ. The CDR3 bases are TGTGCCAGCAGCCCTAGCGGGAGGGCCCTCAATGAGCAGTTCTTC. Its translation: CASSPSGRALNEQFF. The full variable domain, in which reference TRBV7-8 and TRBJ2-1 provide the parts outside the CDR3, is GAGVSQSPRYKVAKRGQDVALRCDPISGHVSLFWYQQALGQGPEFLTYFQNEAQLDKSGLPSDRFFAERPEGSVSTLKIQRTQQEDSAVYLCASSPSGRALNEQFFGPGTRLTVL.

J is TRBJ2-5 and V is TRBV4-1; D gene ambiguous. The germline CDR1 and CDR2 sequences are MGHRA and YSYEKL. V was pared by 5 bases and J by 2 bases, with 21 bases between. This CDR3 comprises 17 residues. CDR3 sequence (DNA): TGCGCCAGCAGCTCACCCTTTGGTCCTCAGGAACAAGAGACCCAGTACTTC. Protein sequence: CASSSPFGPQEQETQYF.

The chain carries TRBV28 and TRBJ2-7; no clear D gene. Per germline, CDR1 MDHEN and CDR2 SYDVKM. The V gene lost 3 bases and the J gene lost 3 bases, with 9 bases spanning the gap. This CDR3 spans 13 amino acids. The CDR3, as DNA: TGTGCCAGCAGTTTGAGGCCGAGCTACGAGCAGTACTTC. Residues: CASSLRPSYEQYF. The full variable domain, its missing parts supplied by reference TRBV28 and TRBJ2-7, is DVKVTQSSRYLVKRTGEKVFLECVQDMDHENMFWYRQDPGLGLRLIYFSYDVKMKEKGDIPEGYSVSREKKERFSLILESASTNQTSMYLCASSLRPSYEQYFGPGTRLTVT.

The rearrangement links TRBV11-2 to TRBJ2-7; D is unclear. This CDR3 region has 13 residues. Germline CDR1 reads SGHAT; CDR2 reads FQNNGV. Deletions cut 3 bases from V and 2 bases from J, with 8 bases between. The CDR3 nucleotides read TGTGCCAGCAGCTTTACAGCTACCTACGAGCAGTACTTC. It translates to CASSFTATYEQYF.

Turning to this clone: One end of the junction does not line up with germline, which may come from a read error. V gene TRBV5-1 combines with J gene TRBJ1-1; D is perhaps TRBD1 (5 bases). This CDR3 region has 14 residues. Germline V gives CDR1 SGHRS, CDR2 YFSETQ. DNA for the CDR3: TGTGCCAGCAGCTCGGGGACCTCTAACACTGAAGCTTTCTTT. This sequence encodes CASSSGTSNTEAFF.

CDR3 loop: CASSSGIAEQFF. CDR3 DNA sequence: TGTGCCAGCAGCTCGGGGATCGCTGAGCAGTTCTTC. The chain is built from TRBV7-9 and TRBJ2-1, with D perhaps matching TRBD2 (5 bases). The CDR3 has 12 amino acids. Germline CDR1 and CDR2: SEHNR and FQNEAQ (reference sequence). Deletions cut 4 bases from V and 9 bases from J, with 10 bases between. The complete variable domain, with remaining parts taken from reference TRBV7-9 and TRBJ2-1, reads DTGVSQNPRHKITKRGQNVTFRCDPISEHNRLYWYRQTLGQGPEFLTYFQNEAQLEKSRLLSDRFSAERPKGSFSTLEIQRTEQGDSAMYLCASSSGIAEQFFGPGTRLTVL.

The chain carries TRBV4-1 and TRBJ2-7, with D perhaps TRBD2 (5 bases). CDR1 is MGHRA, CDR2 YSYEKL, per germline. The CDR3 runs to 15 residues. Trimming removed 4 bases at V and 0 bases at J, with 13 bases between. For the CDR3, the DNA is TGCGCCAGCAGCCCCTTGGGTGGGAGCTCCTACGAGCAGTACTTC. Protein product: CASSPLGGSSYEQYF.

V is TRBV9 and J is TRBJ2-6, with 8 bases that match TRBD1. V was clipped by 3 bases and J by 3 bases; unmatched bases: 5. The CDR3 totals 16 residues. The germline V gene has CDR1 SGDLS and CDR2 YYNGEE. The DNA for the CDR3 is TGTGCCAGCAGCGGACAGGGGAAGGGTGGGGCCAACGTCCTGACTTTC. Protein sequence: CASSGQGKGGANVLTF.

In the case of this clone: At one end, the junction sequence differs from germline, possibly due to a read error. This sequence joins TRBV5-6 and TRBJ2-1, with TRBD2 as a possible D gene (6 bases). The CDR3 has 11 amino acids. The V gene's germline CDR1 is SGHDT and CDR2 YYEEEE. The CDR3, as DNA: TGTGCCAGCAGCTACCTGACTAGGCGGGTCTTC. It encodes CASSYLTRRVF. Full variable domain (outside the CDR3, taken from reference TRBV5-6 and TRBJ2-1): DAGVTQSPTHLIKTRGQQVTLRCSPKSGHDTVSWYQQALGQGPQFIFQYYEEEERQRGNFPDRFSGHQFPNYSSELNVNALLLGDSALYLCASSYLTRRVFGPGTRLTVL.

The CDR3 DNA is TGTGCCAGCAGCCGGGGGACAGATACGCAGTATTTT. Translated, it gives CASSRGTDTQYF. The rearrangement joins TRBV7-2 to TRBJ2-3; D is perhaps TRBD2 (6 bases). The germline CDR1 and CDR2 sequences are SGHTA and FQGNSA. This CDR3 has 12 residues. V gave up 5 bases and J gave up 3 bases, with 6 bases separating them. Full variable domain (outside the CDR3, taken from reference TRBV7-2 and TRBJ2-3): GAGVSQSPSNKVTEKGKDVELRCDPISGHTALYWYRQSLGQGLEFLIYFQGNSAPDKSGLPSDRFSAERTGGSVSTLTIQRTQQEDSAVYLCASSRGTDTQYFGPGTRLTVL.

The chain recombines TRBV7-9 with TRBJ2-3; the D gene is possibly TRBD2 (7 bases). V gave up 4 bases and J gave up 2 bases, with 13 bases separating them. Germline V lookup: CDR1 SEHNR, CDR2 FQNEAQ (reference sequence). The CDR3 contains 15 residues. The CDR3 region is CASSSGRGPTDTQYF. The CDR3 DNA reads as TGTGCCAGCAGCTCCGGGCGGGGGCCCACAGATACGCAGTATTTT.

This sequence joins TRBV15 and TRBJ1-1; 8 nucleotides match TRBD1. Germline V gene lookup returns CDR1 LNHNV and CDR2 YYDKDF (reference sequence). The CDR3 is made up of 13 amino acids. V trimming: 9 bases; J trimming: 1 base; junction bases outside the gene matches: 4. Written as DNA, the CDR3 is TGTGCCACTGGGACAGGCGCGAACACTGAAGCTTTCTTT. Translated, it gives CATGTGANTEAFF.

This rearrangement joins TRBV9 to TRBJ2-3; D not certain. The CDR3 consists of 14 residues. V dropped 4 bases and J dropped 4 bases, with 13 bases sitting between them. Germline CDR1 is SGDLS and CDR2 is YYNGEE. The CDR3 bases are TGTGCCAGCAGCTCCCCCGTGATACCAGATACGCAGTATTTT. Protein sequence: CASSSPVIPDTQYF.

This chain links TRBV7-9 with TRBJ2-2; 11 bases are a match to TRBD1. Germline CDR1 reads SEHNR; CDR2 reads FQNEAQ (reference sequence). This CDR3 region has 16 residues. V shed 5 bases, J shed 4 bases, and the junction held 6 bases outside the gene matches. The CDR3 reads CASSPFGTGGTGELFF. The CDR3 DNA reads TGTGCCAGCAGCCCATTCGGGACAGGGGGCACCGGGGAGCTGTTTTTT.

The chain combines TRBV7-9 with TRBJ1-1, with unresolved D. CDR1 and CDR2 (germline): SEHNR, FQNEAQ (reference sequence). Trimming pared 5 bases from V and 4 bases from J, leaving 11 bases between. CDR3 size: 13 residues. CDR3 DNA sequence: TGTGCCAGCAGCCAGCCGGAGGGCACTGAAGCTTTCTTT. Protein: CASSQPEGTEAFF.

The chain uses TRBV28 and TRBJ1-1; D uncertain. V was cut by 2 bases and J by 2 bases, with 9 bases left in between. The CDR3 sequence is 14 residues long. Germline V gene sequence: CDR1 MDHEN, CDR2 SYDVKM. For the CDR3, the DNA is TGTGCCAGCAGTTTACAGGCGGAAAACACTGAAGCTTTCTTT. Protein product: CASSLQAENTEAFF.

Here the CDR3 DNA reads TGCGCCAGCAGCCCCCGGGACAGGGGGCCTCTTACCTACAATGAGCAGTTCTTC. It yields the protein CASSPRDRGPLTYNEQFF. The J gene is TRBJ2-1, the V gene TRBV5-1; 12 nucleotides align to TRBD1. Germline CDR1 SGHRS, CDR2 YFSETQ. This CDR3 is built from 18 residues. V was pared by 4 bases and J by 2 bases, with 10 bases of the junction left unmatched.

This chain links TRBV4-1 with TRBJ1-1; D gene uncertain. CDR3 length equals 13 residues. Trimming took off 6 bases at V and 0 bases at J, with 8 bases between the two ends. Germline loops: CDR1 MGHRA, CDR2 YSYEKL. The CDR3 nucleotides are TGCGCCAGCAGGCAGATAATGAACACTGAAGCTTTCTTT. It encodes CASRQIMNTEAFF.

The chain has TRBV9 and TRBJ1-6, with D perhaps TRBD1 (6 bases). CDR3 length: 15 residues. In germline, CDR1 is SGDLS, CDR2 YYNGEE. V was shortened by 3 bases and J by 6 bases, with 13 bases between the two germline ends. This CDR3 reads CASSAEGHFNSPLHF. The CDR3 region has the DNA TGTGCCAGCAGCGCGGAGGGACACTTTAATTCACCCCTCCACTTT.

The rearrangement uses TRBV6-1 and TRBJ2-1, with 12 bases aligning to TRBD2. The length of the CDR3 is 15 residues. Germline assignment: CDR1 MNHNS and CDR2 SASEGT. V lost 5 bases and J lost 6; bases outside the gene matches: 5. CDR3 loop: CASSLLAGGPNEQFF. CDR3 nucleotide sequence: TGTGCCAGCAGTCTTCTAGCGGGGGGGCCCAATGAGCAGTTCTTC.